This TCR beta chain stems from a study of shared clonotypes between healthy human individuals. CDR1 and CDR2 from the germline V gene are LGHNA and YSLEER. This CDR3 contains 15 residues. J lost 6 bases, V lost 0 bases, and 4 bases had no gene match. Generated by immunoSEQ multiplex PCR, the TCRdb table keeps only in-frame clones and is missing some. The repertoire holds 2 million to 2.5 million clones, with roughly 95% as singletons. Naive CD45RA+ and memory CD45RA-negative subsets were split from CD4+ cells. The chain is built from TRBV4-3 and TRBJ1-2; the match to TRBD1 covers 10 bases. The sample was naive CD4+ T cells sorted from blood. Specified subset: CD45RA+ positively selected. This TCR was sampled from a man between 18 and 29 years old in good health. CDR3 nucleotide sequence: TGCGCCAGCAGCCAAGATAGCGGGACAGGGGATGGCTACACCTTC. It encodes CASSQDSGTGDGYTF.